This entry lists 7 T cell receptor beta chains sequenced from one sample in a study of breast tumors, draining lymph nodes, adjacent tissues. Samples came from axillary lymph nodes draining the breast cancer. One entry per CDR3 protein results from TCRdb running MiXCR on the multiplex PCR reads. The sample holds more than 250,000 distinct CDR3 sequences; 30% to 35% are singletons and the top ten take 1.1%. Sequencing input: axillary lymph node tissue. Source of these receptors: a female donor with breast cancer. Some clones in this sample may be carry-over from other donors' samples.

This clonotype was seen ten or more times. The V gene is TRBV6-5, the J gene TRBJ1-2; 7 bases are shared with TRBD1. This CDR3 has 15 residues. Germline V gene data show CDR1 as MNHEY and CDR2 as SVGAGI. V trimming: 5 bases; J trimming: 4 bases; junction bases outside the gene matches: 10. The CDR3 DNA reads as TGTGCCAGCAGTACGCGGACAGGTCTTAGCTATGGCTACACCTTC. This codes for CASSTRTGLSYGYTF.

The sample holds a few counts of this clonotype. This chain connects TRBV7-2 to TRBJ2-1, with a weak D call TRBD1 (5 bases). Germline assignment: CDR1 SGHTA and CDR2 FQGNSA. The CDR3 contains 16 residues. Trimming left V 2 bases short and J 6 bases short, with 17 bases between. The CDR3 reads CASSLRSGYLLNEQFF. In DNA form, the CDR3 reads TGTGCCAGCAGCTTAAGGTCAGGGTACCTTCTCAATGAGCAGTTCTTC.

This clonotype has only a few counts. The chain has TRBV7-2 and TRBJ2-4, with D perhaps assigned TRBD1 or TRBD2 (6 bases each). CDR3 length: 15 amino acids. Germline assignment: CDR1 SGHTA and CDR2 FQGNSA. Trimming removed 5 bases at V and 0 bases at J, with 11 bases between. Written as DNA, the CDR3 is TGTGCCAGCAGCAAGGGGGGTTCAGCCAAAAACATTCAGTACTTC. Amino acids: CASSKGGSAKNIQYF.

In the case of this clonotype: Just one base apart from a much larger clone, this may be a read error. The chain couples TRBV7-9 to TRBJ1-2; D is unresolved. Germline CDR1 SEHNR, CDR2 FQNEAQ (reference sequence). This CDR3 region has 15 residues. CDR3 DNA: TGTGCCAGCAGCTTAGAGGGAGGCTCTAACTATGGCTACCCCTTC. Its protein is CASSLEGGSNYGYPF.

This clonotype was seen ten or more times. This sequence joins TRBV4-2 and TRBJ1-4; 10 nucleotides match TRBD1. The J segment lost 8 bases and the V segment lost 2 bases, leaving 5 bases of the junction unmatched. This CDR3 region has 15 residues. Per germline, CDR1 LGHNA and CDR2 YNFKEQ. In DNA, the CDR3 is TGTGCCAGCAGCCAAACCGGGACAGGGGCGGAAAAACTGTTTTTT. Translating gives CASSQTGTGAEKLFF.

This chain uses TRBV10-3 with TRBJ1-2, with TRBD1 identical over 7 bases. V shed 8 bases, J shed 8 bases, and the junction held 11 bases outside the gene matches. This CDR3 has 13 residues. Germline V gene lookup returns CDR1 ENHRY and CDR2 SYGVKD. In nucleotides, the CDR3 is TGTGCCATCTCGAAGGGGACAGAGCGGGGCTACACCTTC. Translating it yields CAISKGTERGYTF.

This clonotype was seen many times. V and J are TRBV2 and TRBJ1-2; D remains ambiguous. The CDR3 sequence is 14 residues long. Trimming removed 3 bases from V and 6 bases from J, with 14 bases in between. CDR1 and CDR2 from the germline V gene are SNHLY and FYNNEI. For the CDR3, the DNA is TGTGCCAGCAGTGATCCTGAAGGGTATCATGGCTACACCTTC. Translation gives CASSDPEGYHGYTF.